This T cell receptor (beta chain) emerged from a study of cytomegalovirus exposure and HLA in healthy donors. This CDR3 has 17 amino acids. Germline trimming cut 5 bases from V and 7 bases from J; bases unmatched to any gene: 13. CDR1 and CDR2 (germline): SGHTS, YDEGEE. In the PCR, 60 Vbeta and 13 Jbeta primers were used. Using immunoSEQ multiplex PCR, the repertoire was profiled, and TCRdb retains in-frame clones only, with some absent. The table lists some 180,000 clones, roughly 85% of them singletons, with around 2.5% in the top ten. Points on this clone: The target antigen is unknown.

Findings of the study overall: Cytomegalovirus-associated status was assigned to approximately 160 TCR beta chains.

The chain employs TRBV5-8 and TRBJ2-1, with 12 nucleotides matching TRBD2. The sequenced sample was PBMCs. This sequence was found in a man under 40 in good health and CMV-seropositive. CDR3 bases: TGTGCCAGCAGAAAGCAGGCCACTAGCGGGAGGAGTAATGAGCAGTTCTTC. Protein: CASRKQATSGRSNEQFF.